What follows are 20 T cell receptor beta chains derived from one specimen sequenced in a study of T cell responses to AZD1222 COVID-19 vaccine. Data came from immunoSEQ multiplex PCR; TCRdb stores just in-frame clones and leaves some out. The profile shows around 180,000 clones, roughly nine tenths of them singletons. Sequencing was performed on peripheral blood, taken on day 0 of AZD1222 vaccination. These receptors were obtained from an adult in good health.

As DNA, the CDR3 is TGCGCCAGCAGTCAACTCTACAGGGACTCCGGGAGCTACGAGCAGTACGTC. It encodes CASSQLYRDSGSYEQYV. This sequence joins TRBV23-1 and TRBJ2-7; TRBD1 or TRBD2 may be the D gene (6 bases each). TRBV23-1 is classed as an ORF, of uncertain function. The CDR3 sequence is 17 residues long. V was trimmed by 2 bases and J by 3 bases, leaving 20 bases between them.

The chain is built from TRBV5-4 and TRBJ2-7; maybe TRBD2 (5 bases). Trimming removed 4 bases from V and 3 bases from J, with 8 bases in between. In germline, CDR1 is SGHNT, CDR2 YYREEE (reference sequence). This CDR3 is built from 12 residues. The CDR3 DNA follows: TGTGCCAGCAGCCCGGGGAACTACGAGCAGTACTTC. Translated: CASSPGNYEQYF.

V is TRBV9 and J is TRBJ2-1; D is unresolved. Germline CDR1 is SGDLS and CDR2 is YYNGEE. This CDR3 comprises 13 residues. V dropped 1 base and J dropped 5 bases, with 7 bases sitting between them. The CDR3 nucleotides are TGTGCCAGCAGCGTACGCCCGGACAATGAGCAGTTCTTC. This gives the protein CASSVRPDNEQFF.

The chain couples TRBV2 to TRBJ2-3; TRBD2 is a possible D gene (7 bases). In germline, CDR1 is SNHLY, CDR2 FYNNEI. The CDR3 runs to 11 residues. V lost 11 bases and J lost 14, with 20 bases in between. DNA of the CDR3: TGTGCCGGGGAGGGGGATAACCTGGGGTATTTT. This codes for CAGEGDNLGYF.

The CDR3 loop is CASSGPPGTQYF. DNA of the CDR3: TGTGCCAGCAGTGGCCCCCCAGGGACGCAGTATTTT. The chain has TRBV25-1 and TRBJ2-3; the D gene is possibly TRBD1 (5 bases). This CDR3 comprises 12 residues. V shed 4 bases and J shed 9 bases, with 11 bases lying between them. Germline V gene data show CDR1 as MGHDK and CDR2 as SYGVNS.

The CDR3 DNA reads TGTGCCAGTAGTCCACGACAGGGAATGAACACTGAAGCTTTCTTT. Encoded protein: CASSPRQGMNTEAFF. This sequence joins TRBV19 and TRBJ1-1, with 7 nucleotides matching TRBD1. The CDR3 is 15 amino acids. Germline lookup yields CDR1 LNHDA and CDR2 SQIVND (reference sequence). V shed 5 bases and J 0 bases; nucleotides not matched to a gene: 6.

Only a few counts were recorded for this clone. The rearrangement links TRBV28 to TRBJ1-1; weak D call: TRBD1 (6 bases). CDR3 length: 15 residues. The germline V gene encodes CDR1 MDHEN and CDR2 SYDVKM. Trimming shortened V by 4 bases and J by 1 base, and 13 bases separated the two germline ends. The DNA of the CDR3 is TGTGCCAGCAGTTCAGGACAGCTAGCGAACACTGAAGCTTTCTTT. Translated: CASSSGQLANTEAFF.

The chain carries TRBV12-3 or TRBV12-4 and TRBJ2-1; D ambiguous. V lost 3 bases and J 4 bases, leaving 4 bases between the germline ends. The CDR3 sequence is 12 residues long. CDR3 in DNA: TGTGCCAGCAGTTTTCGATACAATGAGCAGTTCTTC. Protein: CASSFRYNEQFF.

The chain uses TRBV19 and TRBJ1-2, with TRBD1 as a possible D gene (6 bases). The CDR3 contains 15 residues. Germline V gives CDR1 LNHDA, CDR2 SQIVND (reference sequence). With 6 bases removed from V and 0 bases from J, the gap between germline ends came to 14 bases. The DNA of the CDR3 is TGTGCCAGTAGCTCCCCGGGACAATCTAACTATGGCTACACCTTC. Translating it yields CASSSPGQSNYGYTF. Full variable domain (missing parts from reference TRBV19 and TRBJ1-2): DGGITQSPKYLFRKEGQNVTLSCEQNLNHDAMYWYRQDPGQGLRLIYYSQIVNDFQKGDIAEGYSVSREKKESFPLTVTSAQKNPTAFYLCASSSPGQSNYGYTFGSGTRLTVV.

This rearrangement joins TRBV30 to TRBJ1-1; unclear D gene. The CDR3 sequence is 19 residues long. The germline gives CDR1 GTSNPN, CDR2 SVGIG (reference sequence). V lost 2 bases and J lost 6, with 31 bases in between. This chain's CDR3 is CAWSCTTIDIGSEKPEAFF. The CDR3 region has the DNA TGTGCCTGGAGTTGTACGACGATCGACATCGGCTCGGAGAAACCTGAAGCTTTCTTT.

The chain is built from TRBV15 and TRBJ2-7; 7 nucleotides match TRBD1. The CDR3 runs to 16 residues. J was trimmed by 0 bases and V by 0 bases; bases with no gene match: 5. The V gene's germline CDR1 is LNHNV and CDR2 YYDKDF (reference sequence). The CDR3 DNA is TGTGCCACCAGCAGAGACTTGGACAGGTACTCCTACGAGCAGTACTTC. This translates into CATSRDLDRYSYEQYF.

The chain carries TRBV11-2 and TRBJ2-3, with D unclear. Trimming removed 1 base from V and 2 bases from J, with 4 bases in between. In germline, CDR1 is SGHAT, CDR2 FQNNGV. The CDR3 has 13 residues. The CDR3 DNA reads TGTGCCAGCAGCTTAGGTTACACAGATACGCAGTATTTT. It translates to CASSLGYTDTQYF.

As DNA, the CDR3 is TGCAGTCCCCGGGGCACTGAAGCTTTCTTT. As protein: CSPRGTEAFF. V gene TRBV20-1 combines with J gene TRBJ1-1; D unresolved. Germline V CDR1 and CDR2: DFQATT, SNEGSKA (reference sequence). The CDR3 sequence is 10 residues long. Deletions cut 8 bases from V and 4 bases from J, with 8 bases between.

This clone occurred once. The chain uses TRBV19 and TRBJ1-1, with D possibly matching TRBD1 (6 bases). Germline V lookup: CDR1 LNHDA, CDR2 SQIVND (reference sequence). The CDR3 is 19 amino acids. V lost 0 bases, J lost 0 bases, and 20 bases lay in between. DNA of the CDR3: TGTGCCAGTAGTATAGATTTATCAGGGGAAGACCTCATGAACACTGAAGCTTTCTTT. It translates to CASSIDLSGEDLMNTEAFF.

The rearrangement uses TRBV6-5 and TRBJ2-3, with D tentatively TRBD2 (5 bases). V lost 5 bases and J lost 5, with 14 bases in between. The CDR3 is 14 residues long. Germline V gene sequence: CDR1 MNHEY, CDR2 SVGAGI. The CDR3 reads CASSPRTGRDTQYF. The CDR3 region has the DNA TGTGCCAGCAGTCCCCGGACTGGCAGAGATACGCAGTATTTT.

This chain links TRBV5-1 with TRBJ2-5; D gene ambiguous. V dropped 4 bases and J dropped 3 bases, with 4 bases sitting between them. This CDR3 has 11 residues. CDR1 and CDR2 (germline): SGHRS, YFSETQ. The chain's CDR3 is CASSRKETQYF. The CDR3 DNA follows: TGCGCCAGCAGCCGGAAAGAGACCCAGTACTTC.

This chain's CDR3 is CASSSEGGEDEQFF. The CDR3 coding sequence is TGTGCCAGCAGCTCGGAGGGGGGTGAGGATGAGCAGTTCTTC. V gene TRBV13 combines with J gene TRBJ2-1; D is possibly TRBD1 or TRBD2 (6 bases each). Trimming shortened V by 4 bases and J by 8 bases, and 15 bases separated the two germline ends. Germline CDR1 reads PRHDT; CDR2 reads FYEKMQ (reference sequence). CDR3 size: 14 residues.

The chain employs TRBV5-5 and TRBJ2-3; possibly TRBD1 or TRBD2 for D (6 bases each). The CDR3 is 17 amino acids. V lost 0 bases and J 4 bases, leaving 18 bases between the germline ends. Germline loops: CDR1 SGHKS, CDR2 YYEKEE (reference sequence). This chain's CDR3 is CASSLANRVGGADTQYF. In nucleotides, the CDR3 is TGTGCCAGCAGCTTGGCCAACAGGGTGGGGGGCGCAGATACGCAGTATTTT.

The chain recombines TRBV11-2 with TRBJ2-7, with D perhaps TRBD2 (7 bases). CDR3 size: 15 residues. Germline V lookup: CDR1 SGHAT, CDR2 FQNNGV. Between the trimmed V and J ends, which lost 3 bases and 5 bases, there was a span of 17 bases. This chain's CDR3 is CASSFVTRGGDEQYV. For the CDR3, the DNA is TGTGCCAGCAGCTTCGTGACAAGGGGGGGCGACGAGCAGTACGTC.

The V and J genes are TRBV6-5 and TRBJ1-5; no clear D gene. Trimming stripped 6 bases from V and 0 bases from J, with 12 bases between. The V gene's germline CDR1 is MNHEY and CDR2 SVGAGI. This CDR3 region has 15 residues. DNA for the CDR3: TGTGCCAGCAGCGGACTCAGATATAGCAATCAGCCCCAGCATTTT. It specifies CASSGLRYSNQPQHF.